This T cell receptor (beta chain) comes out of a study of glioma-infiltrating T cells. For the study at large: Target coverage was roughly 4- to 10-fold for about 1 million blood T cells. Findings and caveats of the study: Patients with low tissue-blood divergence carried a signature set of shared blood CDR3 motifs. Non-neoplastic patients had below-expected tissue-blood divergence, while all gliomas exceeded expectation.

At least ten counts were recorded for this clonotype. Its antigen remains unknown. The CDR3 spans 14 residues. Germline assignment: CDR1 MNHNS and CDR2 SASEGT. V was shortened by 8 bases and J by 0 bases, with 14 bases between the two germline ends. The iRepertoire nested amplicon-rescue multiplex PCR amplified TCR alpha and beta CDR3s from RNA. TCRdb recomputed calls from the multiplex PCR reads with MiXCR, one row per CDR3 protein. The sample comprises roughly 350,000 distinct CDR3 sequences, around 45% of which are singletons, and 9.5% to 15% rests with the top ten. This TCR was sampled from a human donor with low-grade glioma or glioblastoma, undergoing nonglioma brain surgery, or in good health (not recorded which). The chain has TRBV6-1 and TRBJ2-7, with D perhaps TRBD1 (5 bases). Specimen: glioma tissue, nonneoplastic brain tissue, or PBMCs (not recorded which). The DNA for the CDR3 is TGTGCCAGCGCCGACAGACTGTTCTCCTACGAGCAGTACTTC. Translating gives CASADRLFSYEQYF.